This T cell receptor (beta chain) was documented in a study of blood T cell repertoires in COVID-19. Turning to the study itself: The United States, Italy and Spain supplied acute and convalescent COVID-19 samples.

CDR3 size: 15 residues. Germline assignment: CDR1 LNHDA and CDR2 SQIVND (reference sequence). Deletions cut 5 bases from V and 6 bases from J, with 20 bases between. Cohort 3 donors were reported recovered after two negative PCRs, clearance, or symptom resolution. Generated by immunoSEQ multiplex PCR, the TCRdb table keeps only in-frame clones and is missing some. The sample carries 110,000 to 150,000 clones, about four fifths recorded once. This receptor was obtained from a man over 45 who had recovered from COVID-19. Material: PBMCs or T cells enriched from blood (not recorded which). This chain joins TRBV19 and TRBJ2-7, with D possibly TRBD1 on 6 matching bases. The CDR3 protein is CASSAPGEPLVEQYF. CDR3 nucleotides: TGTGCCAGTAGTGCTCCAGGGGAACCGCTTGTCGAGCAGTACTTC. Using reference TRBV19 and TRBJ2-7 for the parts outside the CDR3, the full variable domain is DGGITQSPKYLFRKEGQNVTLSCEQNLNHDAMYWYRQDPGQGLRLIYYSQIVNDFQKGDIAEGYSVSREKKESFPLTVTSAQKNPTAFYLCASSAPGEPLVEQYFGPGTRLTVT.